Listed here are 19 T cell receptor beta chains from one sample, sequenced in a study of blood T cell repertoires in COVID-19. Data came from immunoSEQ multiplex PCR; TCRdb stores just in-frame clones and leaves some out. Of about 16,000 clones in the sample, around 88% are singletons; the top ten hold roughly an eighth. Sequencing was carried out using peripheral blood. Receptors were obtained from a human donor in a cohort sampled during active COVID-19.

The gene calls are TRBV6-6 and TRBJ1-5, with unresolved D. V lost 2 bases, J lost 5 bases, and 7 bases lay in between. The CDR3 covers 13 residues. The germline V gene has CDR1 MNHNY and CDR2 SVGAGI (reference sequence). CDR3 in DNA: TGTGCCAGCAGTTACGGCACCGATCAGCCCCAGCATTTT. It encodes CASSYGTDQPQHF.

The chain uses TRBV4-2 and TRBJ2-1; 9 bases line up with TRBD2. Germline assignment: CDR1 LGHNA and CDR2 YNFKEQ. The CDR3 extends over 16 amino acids. J was trimmed by 11 bases and V by 0 bases; bases with no gene match: 11. The CDR3 protein is CASSQDPQRGASQQFF. CDR3 bases: TGTGCCAGCAGCCAAGATCCTCAGCGGGGGGCTTCGCAGCAGTTCTTC.

The CDR3 reads CSVERRGGGEQFF. CDR3 nucleotides: TGCAGCGTTGAACGGCGGGGGGGCGGAGAGCAGTTCTTC. The chain couples TRBV29-1 to TRBJ2-1; TRBD2 aligns across 9 bases. The length of the CDR3 is 13 residues. The trim removed 2 bases at V and 10 bases at J, leaving 6 bases unmatched. Per the germline V gene, CDR1 is SQVTM and CDR2 is ANQGSEA.

The chain couples TRBV11-2 to TRBJ2-3, with 7 bases aligning to TRBD2. The CDR3 has 15 residues. The trim removed 3 bases at V and 2 bases at J, leaving 5 bases unmatched. Germline CDR1 reads SGHAT; CDR2 reads FQNNGV. CDR3 nucleotides: TGTGCCAGCAGCTTGAGCGGGGCCCCCACAGATACGCAGTATTTT. This gives the protein CASSLSGAPTDTQYF.

This clone was seen a few times. The CDR3 region has the DNA TGCGCCAGCAGAGGACAGGGCAGTTCACCCCTCCACTTT. This encodes CASRGQGSSPLHF. The rearrangement uses TRBV5-1 and TRBJ1-6; 8 bases map to TRBD1. The CDR3 consists of 13 residues. Germline V gene lookup returns CDR1 SGHRS and CDR2 YFSETQ. Unmatched junction bases numbered 4, after V lost 5 bases and J lost 9 bases.

This clone was seen a single time. This chain links TRBV10-2 with TRBJ2-7; 9 bases match TRBD2. The J segment lost 3 bases and the V segment lost 6 bases, leaving 9 bases of the junction unmatched. CDR1 is WSHSY and CDR2 is SAAADI in the germline V gene. This CDR3 comprises 15 residues. This CDR3 is CASRTTSGGNYEQYF. The CDR3 region has the DNA TGCGCCAGCAGGACGACTAGCGGTGGAAACTACGAGCAGTACTTC.

This sequence joins TRBV6-5 and TRBJ2-7; D remains ambiguous. V dropped 4 bases and J dropped 4 bases, with 14 bases sitting between them. The CDR3 spans 14 residues. Germline CDR1 is MNHEY and CDR2 is SVGAGI. The CDR3 nucleotides read TGTGCCAGCAGTTCAAGCTACCCTTTTTACGAGCAGTACTTC. Its translation is CASSSSYPFYEQYF.

The chain carries TRBV6-6 and TRBJ1-3, with a possible D match to TRBD1 (6 bases). Trimming removed 0 bases from V and 4 bases from J, with 10 bases in between. Looked up from germline, CDR1 is MNHNY and CDR2 is SVGAGI (reference sequence). The CDR3 covers 15 residues. Here the CDR3 reads CASSYSRDIGNTIYF. For the CDR3, the DNA is TGTGCCAGCAGTTACTCTCGGGACATAGGAAACACCATATATTTT.

This clone was seen only once. This chain links TRBV28 with TRBJ1-2; D is unresolved. The CDR3 covers 15 residues. V was pared by 7 bases and J by 1 base, with 16 bases between. Germline CDR1 is MDHEN and CDR2 is SYDVKM. The CDR3 DNA reads TGTGCCAGCAAGGCCGCGCTGGGCAGTAACTATGGCTACACCTTC. Translation gives CASKAALGSNYGYTF.

This clone was detected only once. This chain joins TRBV4-1 and TRBJ2-7; 7 nucleotides line up with TRBD2. Germline assignment: CDR1 MGHRA and CDR2 YSYEKL. V shed 1 base, J shed 5 bases, and the junction held 2 bases outside the gene matches. The CDR3 extends over 13 amino acids. CDR3 sequence: CASSQVGGNEQYF. CDR3 in DNA: TGCGCCAGCAGCCAAGTGGGAGGGAACGAGCAGTACTTC.

This chain links TRBV7-6 with TRBJ1-4; D may be TRBD1 (5 bases). V was shortened by 1 base and J by 8 bases, with 17 bases between the two germline ends. The V gene's germline CDR1 is SGHVS and CDR2 FNYEAQ. The CDR3 totals 16 residues. The chain's CDR3 is CASSLGSGGVWEKLFF. DNA for the CDR3: TGTGCCAGCAGCTTAGGGAGCGGGGGAGTTTGGGAAAAACTGTTTTTT.

This rearrangement joins TRBV28 to TRBJ2-1, with D perhaps matching TRBD1 (6 bases). The germline V and J ends were trimmed by 11 bases and 1 base, with 21 bases remaining between them. The CDR3 covers 16 residues. Per germline, CDR1 MDHEN and CDR2 SYDVKM. The CDR3, as DNA: TGTGCCTGTTCCGGGACACCCTTTGGTTCCTACAATGAGCAGTTCTTC. It translates to CACSGTPFGSYNEQFF.

For the CDR3, the DNA is TGTGCCAGTAGTATAAGCCGGGACAGCTATGGCTACACCTTC. Amino acid sequence: CASSISRDSYGYTF. The chain has TRBV19 and TRBJ1-2; TRBD1 matches at 7 bases. The CDR3 loop spans 14 amino acids. CDR1 LNHDA and CDR2 SQIVND come from the germline V gene (reference sequence). V was pared by 2 bases and J by 4 bases, with 4 bases of the junction left unmatched.

The V gene is TRBV5-1, the J gene TRBJ2-5, with D possibly matching TRBD1 (6 bases). V lost 4 bases, J lost 0 bases, and 13 bases lay in between. The CDR3 consists of 15 residues. Germline V lookup: CDR1 SGHRS, CDR2 YFSETQ. The CDR3, as DNA: TGCGCCAGCAGCGCAGGAGACAGGTACCAAGAGACCCAGTACTTC. Amino acid sequence: CASSAGDRYQETQYF.

This clone has only one observation. The V call is TRBV10-2, the J call TRBJ1-1; D is undetermined. The ends were cut back, 8 bases at V and 1 base at J, with 14 bases in the middle. The CDR3 loop spans 14 amino acids. Germline V gives CDR1 WSHSY, CDR2 SAAADI. Written as DNA, the CDR3 is TGCGCCAGCCGCCGGGAAGATGGGAACACTGAAGCTTTCTTT. Its translation: CASRREDGNTEAFF.

CDR3 sequence (DNA): TGTGCCAGCAGCGCCCCGACAGGGACTTCACCCCTCCACTTT. The encoded protein is CASSAPTGTSPLHF. The chain recombines TRBV7-2 with TRBJ1-6, with 7 bases matching TRBD1. Per germline, CDR1 SGHTA and CDR2 FQGNSA. The CDR3 covers 14 residues. J was trimmed by 9 bases and V by 5 bases; bases with no gene match: 7.

The J gene is TRBJ1-5, the V gene TRBV3-1 (or the pseudogene TRBV3-2), with 9 bases fitting TRBD1. This CDR3 spans 15 amino acids. In germline, CDR1 is LGHDT, CDR2 YNNKEL (reference sequence). Germline trimming cut 4 bases from V and 6 bases from J; bases unmatched to any gene: 7. CDR3 in amino acids: CASSRTTGGSQPQHF. For the CDR3, the DNA is TGTGCCAGCAGCCGGACGACAGGGGGGAGTCAGCCCCAGCATTTT.

This clone appeared once. This sequence joins TRBV11-1 and TRBJ2-1, with 9 bases matching TRBD2. The trim removed 4 bases at V and 4 bases at J, leaving 8 bases unmatched. From germline, CDR1 is SGHAT and CDR2 FQDESV (reference sequence). The CDR3 contains 16 residues. The CDR3 reads CASSSPGTSSYNEQFF. Here the CDR3 DNA reads TGTGCCAGCAGCTCCCCCGGGACTAGCTCTTACAATGAGCAGTTCTTC.

The gene calls are TRBV2 and TRBJ2-3; D is ambiguous. V lost 4 bases and J 3 bases, leaving 11 bases between the germline ends. The V gene's germline CDR1 is SNHLY and CDR2 FYNNEI. The CDR3 is 14 residues long. The CDR3 DNA sequence: TGTGCCAGCAGTGGATTAGTGCCTACAGATACGCAGTATTTT. Translated, it gives CASSGLVPTDTQYF. The whole variable domain, remainder taken from reference TRBV2 and TRBJ2-3, is EPEVTQTPSHQVTQMGQEVILRCVPISNHLYFYWYRQILGQKVEFLVSFYNNEISEKSEIFDDQFSVERPDGSNFTLKIRSTKLEDSAMYFCASSGLVPTDTQYFGPGTRLTVL.